These 6 T cell receptor beta chains came from one sample sequenced in a study of T cell changes during pregnancy in multiple sclerosis. Using immunoSEQ multiplex PCR, the repertoire was profiled, and TCRdb retains in-frame clones only, with some absent. The sample yields 50,000 to 75,000 clones, roughly 93% seen once. Sample: CD8+ T cells from peripheral blood mononuclear cells, taken in the third trimester of pregnancy. Every receptor here comes from a female donor with multiple sclerosis, enrolled in a pregnancy study.

The V call is TRBV19, the J call TRBJ1-2; D unresolved. There are 14 residues in the CDR3. Germline V gives CDR1 LNHDA, CDR2 SQIVND (reference sequence). Trimming stripped 5 bases from V and 8 bases from J, with 18 bases between. The CDR3: CASSFIGGEDGYTF. The CDR3 nucleotides read TGTGCCAGTAGTTTTATCGGAGGAGAAGACGGCTACACCTTC. The entire variable domain, with the rest obtained from reference TRBV19 and TRBJ1-2, is as follows: DGGITQSPKYLFRKEGQNVTLSCEQNLNHDAMYWYRQDPGQGLRLIYYSQIVNDFQKGDIAEGYSVSREKKESFPLTVTSAQKNPTAFYLCASSFIGGEDGYTFGSGTRLTVV.

The V gene is TRBV6-4, the J gene TRBJ1-2; TRBD1 might be the D (5 bases). This CDR3 is built from 14 residues. The V end was cut by 0 bases, the J end by 7 bases, with 12 bases between. Germline CDR1 and CDR2: MRHNA and SNTAGT. The CDR3 DNA reads as TGTGCCAGCAGTGACTCGGGGGAGGGAGGTGGCTACACCTTC. Translation gives CASSDSGEGGGYTF.

The chain couples TRBV5-6 to TRBJ1-2; TRBD1 might be the D (5 bases). This CDR3 is 19 amino acids long. CDR1 and CDR2 from the germline V gene are SGHDT and YYEEEE. The V gene lost 2 bases and the J gene lost 0 bases, with 23 bases spanning the gap. The CDR3 DNA is TGTGCCAGCAGCTTCCGGGGGGTGGTCAGTGTAACGGCTAACTATGGCTACACCTTC. It translates to CASSFRGVVSVTANYGYTF.

The genes are TRBV4-3 and TRBJ2-1; 7 positions match TRBD2. Germline CDR1 reads LGHNA; CDR2 reads YSLEER. CDR3 length: 16 residues. Unmatched junction bases numbered 8, after V lost 1 base and J lost 5 bases. The CDR3 DNA sequence: TGCGCCAGCAGCCAAGGAGTTCGGCTAGCGGACAATGAGCAGTTCTTC. Its translation: CASSQGVRLADNEQFF.

The count of this clone is one. The chain carries TRBV10-3 and TRBJ2-7, with 11 bases lining up with TRBD2. Germline values: CDR1 ENHRY, CDR2 SYGVKD. CDR3 length equals 14 residues. The V and J ends lost 4 bases and 2 bases, in that order; junction bases with no gene match: 1. The DNA of the CDR3 is TGTGCCATCAGTGGACTAGCGGGACCCTACGAGCAGTACTTC. Its protein is CAISGLAGPYEQYF.

In this sample, this clone turned up once. The chain uses TRBV27 and TRBJ2-2, with 14 bases fitting TRBD2. Germline V lookup: CDR1 MNHEY, CDR2 SMNVEV (reference sequence). V trimming: 3 bases; J trimming: 7 bases; junction bases outside the gene matches: 7. This CDR3 contains 17 residues. The CDR3 DNA is TGTGCCAGCAGTTTCACGGGACTAGCGGGAGCGGGCGGGGAGCTGTTTTTT. Translating it yields CASSFTGLAGAGGELFF.